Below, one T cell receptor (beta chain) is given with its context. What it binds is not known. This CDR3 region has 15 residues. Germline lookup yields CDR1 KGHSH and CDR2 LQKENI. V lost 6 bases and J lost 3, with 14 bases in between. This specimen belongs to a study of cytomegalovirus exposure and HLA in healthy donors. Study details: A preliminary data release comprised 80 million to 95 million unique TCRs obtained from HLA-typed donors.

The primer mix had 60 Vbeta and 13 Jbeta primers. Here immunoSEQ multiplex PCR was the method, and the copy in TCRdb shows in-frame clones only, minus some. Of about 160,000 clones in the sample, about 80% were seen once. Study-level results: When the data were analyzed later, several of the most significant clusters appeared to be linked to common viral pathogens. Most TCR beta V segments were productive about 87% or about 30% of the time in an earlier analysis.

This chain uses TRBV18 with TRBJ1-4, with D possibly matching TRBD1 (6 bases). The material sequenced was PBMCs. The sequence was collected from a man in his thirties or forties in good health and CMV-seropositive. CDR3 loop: CASSRDRRPNEKLFF. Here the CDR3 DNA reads TGTGCCAGCTCTCGTGACAGGCGTCCTAATGAAAAACTGTTTTTT.